The entry below gives a single T cell receptor (beta chain) sequence along with its context. This specimen belongs to a study of control samples from healthy donors and cancer patients. Assay used: immunoSEQ multiplex PCR; TCRdb lists only in-frame clones, some missing. The sample yields about 160,000 clones, around 90% seen once. Germline CDR1 reads SGHTA; CDR2 reads FQGNSA. Trimming cost V 4 bases and J 11 bases, with 17 bases left between them. This CDR3 comprises 13 residues. V and J are TRBV7-2 and TRBJ1-1; a weak D match, TRBD1 (6 bases). Sequences were obtained from blood. This clonotype was sampled from a young man in good health. The CDR3 sequence: CASSSLTITGAFF. CDR3 coding DNA: TGTGCCAGCAGCTCCCTGACAATCACAGGGGCTTTCTTT.